A single sample gave rise to the 2 T cell receptor beta chains below, sequenced in a study of blood T cell repertoires in COVID-19. Only in-frame clones appear in the TCRdb table, and some are missing; sequencing was by immunoSEQ multiplex PCR. The data hold 55,000 to 65,000 clones, with 87% observed a single time. Sample: peripheral blood. Receptors were obtained from a man of 80 years or more in a cohort sampled during active COVID-19.

V gene TRBV5-4 combines with J gene TRBJ1-4, with 7 positions matching TRBD1. The CDR3 runs 14 residues. The V and J ends lost 4 bases and 8 bases, in that order; junction bases with no gene match: 8. Per the germline V gene, CDR1 is SGHNT and CDR2 is YYREEE (reference sequence). The DNA of the CDR3 is TGTGCCAGCAGCCCCCGGGACAGTCGGGAAAAACTGTTTTTT. Encoded protein: CASSPRDSREKLFF.

The chain employs TRBV7-2 and TRBJ2-7, with D hard to call. This CDR3 is 13 amino acids long. Trimming pared 2 bases from V and 2 bases from J, leaving 7 bases between. Germline CDR1 SGHTA, CDR2 FQGNSA. CDR3 bases: TGTGCCAGCAGCTTACCTACCCCCTACGAGCAGTACTTC. Protein product: CASSLPTPYEQYF.